This is a list of T cell receptor beta chains from one sample in a study of T cells in localized non-small cell lung cancer. Assay used: immunoSEQ multiplex PCR; TCRdb lists only in-frame clones, some missing. The sample has more than 30,000 clones, around 73% seen once. Here the sequenced sample was peripheral blood, taken before any cancer treatment. Receptors originate from a male donor aged 60 or over with stage II squamous cell lung carcinoma. Both conserved end residues are trimmed from each CDR3. The size of a clone is reported for some rows only, either as once, few or many, or as a class for expanded clones.

12	TRBV27	TRBJ2-7	once	ASSSIAASYEQY
12	TRBV28	TRBJ1-6	many	ASSGQGYNSPLH
14	TRBV7-8	TRBJ2-3	.	ASSLGPAGNTDTQY
13	TRBV6-5	TRBJ2-7	.	ASSYGGTGTYEQY
10	TRBV19	TRBJ1-4	.	ASRSRGEKLF
13	TRBV14	TRBJ2-1	few	ASSQVMGGFNEQF
14	TRBV19	TRBJ1-5	.	ASSQQSRSSNQPQH
16	TRBV13	TRBJ2-7	.	ASSPQGPTSVTSLEQY
15	TRBV19	TRBJ1-5	.	ASSTPGRAVSNQPQH
11	TRBV28	TRBJ1-4	few	ASLDRIVEKLF
16	TRBV7-3	TRBJ2-1	.	ASSLSARLARTTNEQF
15	TRBV11-2	TRBJ2-1	.	ASTLPPGLAGYNEQF
15	TRBV27	TRBJ2-2	.	ASSFELSVTNTGELF
13	TRBV6-1	TRBJ2-5	.	ASSDGVRAGETQY
14	TRBV18	TRBJ1-3	.	ASSQGQSSSGNTIY
13	TRBV5-4	TRBJ1-2	.	ASSSAQGRGYGYT